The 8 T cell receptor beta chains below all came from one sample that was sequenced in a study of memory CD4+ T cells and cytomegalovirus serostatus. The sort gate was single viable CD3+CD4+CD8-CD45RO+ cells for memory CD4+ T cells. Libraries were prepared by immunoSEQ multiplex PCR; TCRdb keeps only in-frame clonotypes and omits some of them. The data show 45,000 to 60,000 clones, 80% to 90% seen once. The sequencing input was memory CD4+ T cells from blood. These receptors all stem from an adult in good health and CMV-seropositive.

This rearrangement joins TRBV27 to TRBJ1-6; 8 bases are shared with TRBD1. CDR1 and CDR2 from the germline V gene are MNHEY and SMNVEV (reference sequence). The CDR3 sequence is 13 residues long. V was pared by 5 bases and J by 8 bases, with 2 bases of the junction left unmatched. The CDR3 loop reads CASSNRGDSPLHF. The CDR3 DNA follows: TGTGCCAGCAGTAACAGGGGGGATTCACCCCTCCACTTT.

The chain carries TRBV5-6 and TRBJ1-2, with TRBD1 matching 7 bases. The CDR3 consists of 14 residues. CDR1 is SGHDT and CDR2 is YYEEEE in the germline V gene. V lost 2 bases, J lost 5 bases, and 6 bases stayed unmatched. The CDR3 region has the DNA TGTGCCAGCAGCTTTCGACAGGGAATTTATGGCTACACCTTC. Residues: CASSFRQGIYGYTF.

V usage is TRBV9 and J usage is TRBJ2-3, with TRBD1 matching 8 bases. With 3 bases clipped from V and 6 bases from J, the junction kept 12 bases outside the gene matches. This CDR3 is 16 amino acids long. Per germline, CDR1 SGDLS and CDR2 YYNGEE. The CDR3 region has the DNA TGTGCCAGCAGCGAGGCAACAGGGGGACTGGGGGATACGCAGTATTTT. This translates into CASSEATGGLGDTQYF.

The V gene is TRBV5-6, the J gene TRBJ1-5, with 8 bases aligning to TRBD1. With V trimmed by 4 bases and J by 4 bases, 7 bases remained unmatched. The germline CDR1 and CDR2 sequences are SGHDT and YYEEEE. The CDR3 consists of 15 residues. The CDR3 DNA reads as TGTGCCAGCAGCGAACAGGGGGTCCCGAATCAGCCCCAGCATTTT. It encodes CASSEQGVPNQPQHF.

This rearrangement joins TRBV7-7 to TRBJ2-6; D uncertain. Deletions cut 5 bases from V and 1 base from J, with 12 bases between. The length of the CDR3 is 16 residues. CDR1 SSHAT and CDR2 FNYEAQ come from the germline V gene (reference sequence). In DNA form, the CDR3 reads TGTGCCAGCAGCCCGGGCACCCCTTCTGGGGCCAACGTCCTGACTTTC. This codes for CASSPGTPSGANVLTF.

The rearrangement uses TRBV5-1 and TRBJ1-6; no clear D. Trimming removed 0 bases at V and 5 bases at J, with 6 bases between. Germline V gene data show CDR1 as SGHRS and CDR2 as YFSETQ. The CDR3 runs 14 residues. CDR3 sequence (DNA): TGCGCCAGCAGCTTGGGCGGAGATAATTCACCCCTCCACTTT. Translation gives CASSLGGDNSPLHF.

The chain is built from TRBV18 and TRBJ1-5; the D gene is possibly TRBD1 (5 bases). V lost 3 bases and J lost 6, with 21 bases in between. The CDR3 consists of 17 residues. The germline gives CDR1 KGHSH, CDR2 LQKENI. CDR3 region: CASSPSLEGLGGQPQHF. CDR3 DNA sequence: TGTGCCAGCTCACCGTCGTTGGAGGGGCTTGGGGGTCAGCCCCAGCATTTT.

The CDR3 protein is CASNGGDLQETQYF. In nucleotides, the CDR3 is TGTGCCAGCAATGGCGGGGACCTCCAAGAGACCCAGTACTTC. V gene TRBV6-1 combines with J gene TRBJ2-5, with a weak D call TRBD2 (6 bases). CDR1 is MNHNS, CDR2 SASEGT, per germline. Trimming took off 7 bases at V and 1 base at J, with 13 bases between the two ends. The CDR3 runs 14 residues.